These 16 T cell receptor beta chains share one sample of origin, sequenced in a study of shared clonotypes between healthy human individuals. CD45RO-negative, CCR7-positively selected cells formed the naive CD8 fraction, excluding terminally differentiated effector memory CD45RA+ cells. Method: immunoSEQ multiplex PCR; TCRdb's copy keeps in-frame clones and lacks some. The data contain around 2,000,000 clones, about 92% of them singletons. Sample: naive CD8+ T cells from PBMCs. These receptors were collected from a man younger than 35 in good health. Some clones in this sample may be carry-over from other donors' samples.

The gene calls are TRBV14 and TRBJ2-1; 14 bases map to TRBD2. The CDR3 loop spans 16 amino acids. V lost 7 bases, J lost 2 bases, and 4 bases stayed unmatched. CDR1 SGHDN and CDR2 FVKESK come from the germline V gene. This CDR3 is CASTGTSGSTYNEQFF. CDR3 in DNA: TGTGCCAGCACCGGGACTAGCGGGAGCACCTACAATGAGCAGTTCTTC.

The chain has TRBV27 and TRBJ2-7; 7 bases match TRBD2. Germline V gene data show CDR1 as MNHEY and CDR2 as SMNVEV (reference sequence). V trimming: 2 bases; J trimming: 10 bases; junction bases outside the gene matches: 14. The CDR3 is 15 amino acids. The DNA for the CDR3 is TGTGCCAGCAGTTTAATACCGGGAGGTGTTCAGAAACAGTACTTC. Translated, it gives CASSLIPGGVQKQYF.

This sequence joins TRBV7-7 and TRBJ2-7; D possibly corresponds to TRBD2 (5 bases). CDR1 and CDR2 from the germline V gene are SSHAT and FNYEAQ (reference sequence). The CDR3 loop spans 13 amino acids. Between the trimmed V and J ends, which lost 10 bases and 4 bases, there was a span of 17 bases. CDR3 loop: CATSVGEGYEQYF. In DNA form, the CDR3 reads TGTGCCACCTCGGTGGGAGAGGGTTACGAGCAGTACTTC.

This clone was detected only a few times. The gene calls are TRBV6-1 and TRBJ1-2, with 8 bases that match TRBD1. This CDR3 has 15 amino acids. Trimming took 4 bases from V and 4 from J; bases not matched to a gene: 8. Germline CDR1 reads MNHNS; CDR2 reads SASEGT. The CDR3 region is CASSGEPGQVYGYTF. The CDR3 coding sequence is TGTGCCAGCAGTGGCGAGCCGGGACAGGTCTATGGCTACACCTTC.

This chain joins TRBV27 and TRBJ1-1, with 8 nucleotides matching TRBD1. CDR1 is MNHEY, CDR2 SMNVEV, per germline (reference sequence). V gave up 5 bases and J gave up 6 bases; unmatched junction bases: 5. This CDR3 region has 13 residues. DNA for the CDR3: TGTGCCAGCAGTCTCTCGACAGGGGCTGAAGCTTTCTTT. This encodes CASSLSTGAEAFF.

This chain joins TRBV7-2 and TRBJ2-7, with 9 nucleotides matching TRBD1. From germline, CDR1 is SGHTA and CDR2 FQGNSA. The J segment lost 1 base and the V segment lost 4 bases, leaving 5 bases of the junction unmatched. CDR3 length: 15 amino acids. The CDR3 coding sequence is TGTGCCAGCAGCTCTACAGGGGGCTGGTCCTACGAGCAGTACTTC. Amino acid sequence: CASSSTGGWSYEQYF.

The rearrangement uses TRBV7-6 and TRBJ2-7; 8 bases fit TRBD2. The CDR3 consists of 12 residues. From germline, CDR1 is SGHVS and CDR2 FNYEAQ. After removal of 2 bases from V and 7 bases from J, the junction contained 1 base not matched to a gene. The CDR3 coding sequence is TGTGCCAGCAGCTTATTAGCGGGGGAGCAGTACTTC. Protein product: CASSLLAGEQYF.

The CDR3 nucleotides are TGTGCCAGCTCGGGGTTCCCTTGGGAGGGGGCCTACGAGCAGTACTTC. Its translation: CASSGFPWEGAYEQYF. V is TRBV18 and J is TRBJ2-7; D may be TRBD2 (7 bases). The CDR3 is 16 amino acids. V gave up 6 bases and J gave up 2 bases, with 20 bases separating them. CDR1 is KGHSH and CDR2 is LQKENI in the germline V gene.

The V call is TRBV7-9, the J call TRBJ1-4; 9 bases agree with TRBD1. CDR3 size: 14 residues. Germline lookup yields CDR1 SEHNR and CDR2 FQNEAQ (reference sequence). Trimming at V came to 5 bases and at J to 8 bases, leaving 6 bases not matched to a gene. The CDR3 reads CASSPGQGPEKLFF. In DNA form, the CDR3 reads TGTGCCAGCAGCCCGGGACAGGGCCCCGAAAAACTGTTTTTT.

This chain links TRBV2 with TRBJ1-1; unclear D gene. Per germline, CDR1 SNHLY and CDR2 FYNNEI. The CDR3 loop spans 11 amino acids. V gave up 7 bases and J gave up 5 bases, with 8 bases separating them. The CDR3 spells CASIVGTEAFF. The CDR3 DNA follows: TGTGCCAGCATCGTCGGAACTGAAGCTTTCTTT. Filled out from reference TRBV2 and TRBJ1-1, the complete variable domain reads EPEVTQTPSHQVTQMGQEVILRCVPISNHLYFYWYRQILGQKVEFLVSFYNNEISEKSEIFDDQFSVERPDGSNFTLKIRSTKLEDSAMYFCASIVGTEAFFGQGTRLTVV.

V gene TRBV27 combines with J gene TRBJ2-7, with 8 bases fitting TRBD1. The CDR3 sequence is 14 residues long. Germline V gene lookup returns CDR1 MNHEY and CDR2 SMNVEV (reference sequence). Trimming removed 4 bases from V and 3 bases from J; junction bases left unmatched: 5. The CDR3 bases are TGTGCCAGCAGTTATCGACAGGGGAACTACGAGCAGTACTTC. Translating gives CASSYRQGNYEQYF.

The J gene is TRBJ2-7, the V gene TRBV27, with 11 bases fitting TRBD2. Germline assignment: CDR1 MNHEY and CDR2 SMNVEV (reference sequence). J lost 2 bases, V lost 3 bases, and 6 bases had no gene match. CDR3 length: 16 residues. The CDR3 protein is CASSFTLTSGTYEQYF. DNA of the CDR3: TGTGCCAGCAGTTTCACCCTGACTAGCGGGACCTACGAGCAGTACTTC.

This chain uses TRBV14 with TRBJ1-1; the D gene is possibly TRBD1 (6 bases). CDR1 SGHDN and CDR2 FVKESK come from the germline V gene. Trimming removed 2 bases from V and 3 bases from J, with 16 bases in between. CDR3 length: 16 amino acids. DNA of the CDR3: TGTGCCAGCAGCCAATACCCGAGACGGACAGACACTGAAGCTTTCTTT. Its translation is CASSQYPRRTDTEAFF.

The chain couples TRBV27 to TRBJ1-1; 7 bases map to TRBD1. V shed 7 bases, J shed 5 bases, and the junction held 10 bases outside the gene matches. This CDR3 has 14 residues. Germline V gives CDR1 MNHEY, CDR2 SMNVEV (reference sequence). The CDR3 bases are TGTGCCAGCAACCGCAGGGGGTTGGGGACTGAAGCTTTCTTT. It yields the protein CASNRRGLGTEAFF.

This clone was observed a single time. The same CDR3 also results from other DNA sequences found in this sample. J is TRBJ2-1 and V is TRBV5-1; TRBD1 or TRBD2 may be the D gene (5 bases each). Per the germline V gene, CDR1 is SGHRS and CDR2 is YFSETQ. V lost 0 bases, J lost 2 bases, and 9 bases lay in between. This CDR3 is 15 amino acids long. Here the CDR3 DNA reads TGCGCCAGCAGCTTGGTCCAGGGACCCTACAATGAGCAGTTCTTC. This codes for CASSLVQGPYNEQFF.

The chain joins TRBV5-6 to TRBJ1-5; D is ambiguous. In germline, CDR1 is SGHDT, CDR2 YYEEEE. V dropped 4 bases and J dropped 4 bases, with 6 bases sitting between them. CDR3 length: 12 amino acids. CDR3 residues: CASSIGNQPQHF. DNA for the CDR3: TGTGCCAGCAGCATAGGTAATCAGCCCCAGCATTTT. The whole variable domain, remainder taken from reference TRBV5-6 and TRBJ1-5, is DAGVTQSPTHLIKTRGQQVTLRCSPKSGHDTVSWYQQALGQGPQFIFQYYEEEERQRGNFPDRFSGHQFPNYSSELNVNALLLGDSALYLCASSIGNQPQHFGDGTRLSIL.